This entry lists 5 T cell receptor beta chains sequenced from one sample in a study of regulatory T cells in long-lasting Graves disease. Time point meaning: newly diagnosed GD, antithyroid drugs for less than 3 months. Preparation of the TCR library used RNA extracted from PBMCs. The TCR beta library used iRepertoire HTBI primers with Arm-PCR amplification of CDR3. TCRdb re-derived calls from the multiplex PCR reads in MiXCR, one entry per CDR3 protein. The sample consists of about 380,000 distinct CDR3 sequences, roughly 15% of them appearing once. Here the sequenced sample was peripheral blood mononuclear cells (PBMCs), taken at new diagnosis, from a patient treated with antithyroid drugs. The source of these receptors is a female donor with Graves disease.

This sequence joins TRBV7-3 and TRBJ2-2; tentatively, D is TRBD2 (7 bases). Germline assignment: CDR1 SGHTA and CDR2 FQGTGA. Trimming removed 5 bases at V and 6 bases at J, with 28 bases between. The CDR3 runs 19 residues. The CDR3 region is CASSPGGLRVAGESGELFF. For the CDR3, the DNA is TGTGCCAGCAGCCCCGGGGGGTTAAGGGTCGCAGGGGAGTCCGGGGAGCTGTTTTTT.

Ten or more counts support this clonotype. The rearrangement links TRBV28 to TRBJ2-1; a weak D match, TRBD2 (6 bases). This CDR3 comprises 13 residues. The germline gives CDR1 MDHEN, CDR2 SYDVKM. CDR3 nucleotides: TGTGCGGCGGGGTTCCCCGAGCACAATGAGCAGTTCTTC. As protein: CAAGFPEHNEQFF.

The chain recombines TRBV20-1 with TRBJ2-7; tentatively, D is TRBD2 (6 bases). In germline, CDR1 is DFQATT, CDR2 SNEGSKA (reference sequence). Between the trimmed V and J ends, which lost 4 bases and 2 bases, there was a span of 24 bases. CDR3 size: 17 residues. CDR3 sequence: CSAIGPGTYATTYEQYF. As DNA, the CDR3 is TGCAGTGCTATTGGGCCCGGGACTTACGCCACCACCTACGAGCAGTACTTC.

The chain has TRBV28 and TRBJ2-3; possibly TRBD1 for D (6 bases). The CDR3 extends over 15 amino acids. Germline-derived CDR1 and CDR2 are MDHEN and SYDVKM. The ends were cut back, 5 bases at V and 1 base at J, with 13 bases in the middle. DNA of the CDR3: TGTGCCAGCAGTCTTCGTCCAGGGGGCACAGATACGCAGTATTTT. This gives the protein CASSLRPGGTDTQYF.

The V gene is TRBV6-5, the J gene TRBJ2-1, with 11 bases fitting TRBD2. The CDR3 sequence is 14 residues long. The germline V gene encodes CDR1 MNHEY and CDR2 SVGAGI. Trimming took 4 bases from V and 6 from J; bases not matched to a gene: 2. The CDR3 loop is CASSLAGGLNEQFF. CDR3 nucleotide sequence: TGTGCCAGCAGTTTAGCGGGAGGGCTCAATGAGCAGTTCTTC.